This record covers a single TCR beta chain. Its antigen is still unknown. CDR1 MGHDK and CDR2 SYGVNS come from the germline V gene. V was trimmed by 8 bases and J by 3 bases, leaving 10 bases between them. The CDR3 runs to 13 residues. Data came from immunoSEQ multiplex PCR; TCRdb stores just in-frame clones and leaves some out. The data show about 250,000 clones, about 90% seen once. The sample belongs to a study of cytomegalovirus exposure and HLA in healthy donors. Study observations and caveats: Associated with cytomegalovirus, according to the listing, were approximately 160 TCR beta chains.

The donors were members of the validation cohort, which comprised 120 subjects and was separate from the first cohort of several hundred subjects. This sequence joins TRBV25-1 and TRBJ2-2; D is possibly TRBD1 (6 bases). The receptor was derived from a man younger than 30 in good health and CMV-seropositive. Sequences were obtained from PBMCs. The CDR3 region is CASWRTDTGELFF. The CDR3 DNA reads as TGTGCCAGCTGGAGGACAGACACCGGGGAGCTGTTTTTT. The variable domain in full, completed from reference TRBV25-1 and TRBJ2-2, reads EADIYQTPRYLVIGTGKKITLECSQTMGHDKMYWYQQDPGMELHLIHYSYGVNSTEKGDLSSESTVSRIRTEHFPLTLESARPSHTSQYLCASWRTDTGELFFGEGSRLTVL.